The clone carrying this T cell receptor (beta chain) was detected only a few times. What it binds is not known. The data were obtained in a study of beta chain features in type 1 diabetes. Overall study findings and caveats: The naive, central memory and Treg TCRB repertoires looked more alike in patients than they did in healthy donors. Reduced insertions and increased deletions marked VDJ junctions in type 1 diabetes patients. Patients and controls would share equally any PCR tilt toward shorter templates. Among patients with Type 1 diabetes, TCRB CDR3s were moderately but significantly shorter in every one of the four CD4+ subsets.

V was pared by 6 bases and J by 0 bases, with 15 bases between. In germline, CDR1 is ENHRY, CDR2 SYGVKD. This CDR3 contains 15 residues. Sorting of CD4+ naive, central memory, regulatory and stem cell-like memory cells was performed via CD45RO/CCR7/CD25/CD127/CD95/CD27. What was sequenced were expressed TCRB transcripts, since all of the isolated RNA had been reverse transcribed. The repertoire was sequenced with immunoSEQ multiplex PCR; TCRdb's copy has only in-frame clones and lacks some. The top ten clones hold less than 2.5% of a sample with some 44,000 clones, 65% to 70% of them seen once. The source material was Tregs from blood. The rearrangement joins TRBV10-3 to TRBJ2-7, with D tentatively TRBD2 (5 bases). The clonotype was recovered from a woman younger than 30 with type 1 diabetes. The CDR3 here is CAIRVEVISSYEQYF. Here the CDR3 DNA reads TGTGCCATCAGGGTGGAGGTCATAAGCTCCTACGAGCAGTACTTC.